In this sample, the clone carrying this T cell receptor (beta chain) turned up once. The data stem from a study of blood T cell repertoires in COVID-19. Study as a whole: Acute-phase and convalescent COVID-19 samples originated in the United States, Italy and Spain. T cells, B-cell-depleted T cells, or PBMCs provided the cDNA or gDNA that served as material.

The CDR3 loop spans 14 amino acids. The ends were cut back, 6 bases at V and 2 bases at J, with 14 bases in the middle. The germline V gene encodes CDR1 SNHLY and CDR2 FYNNEI. In the authors' methods: Estimated nucleated cell counts came from reference gene primer amplification. Assay used: immunoSEQ multiplex PCR; TCRdb lists only in-frame clones, some missing. The V and J calls and clone size come from that table; D and trimming were worked out from the DNA. The table shows about 250,000 clones, with roughly four fifths occurring only once. Sequencing was carried out using peripheral blood. The source is a man older than 75 with acute or convalescent COVID-19. This chain links TRBV2 with TRBJ2-7, with D maybe TRBD1 (6 bases). The CDR3 here is CASRPYREPYEQYF. DNA of the CDR3: TGTGCCAGCAGGCCATACAGGGAGCCCTACGAGCAGTACTTC.